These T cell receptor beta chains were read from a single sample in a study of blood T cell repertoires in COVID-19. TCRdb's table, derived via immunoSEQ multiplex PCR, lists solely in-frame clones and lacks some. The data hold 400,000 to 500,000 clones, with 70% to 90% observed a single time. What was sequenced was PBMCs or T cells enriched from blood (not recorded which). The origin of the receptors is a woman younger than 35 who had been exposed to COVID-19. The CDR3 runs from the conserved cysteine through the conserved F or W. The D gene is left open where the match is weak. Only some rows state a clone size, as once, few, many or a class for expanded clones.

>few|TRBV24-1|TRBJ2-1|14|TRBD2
CATSDAGTSIEQFF
TGTGCCACCAGTGACGCCGGGACTAGCATCGAGCAGTTCTTC
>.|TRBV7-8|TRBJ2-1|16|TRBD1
CASSFPGQGPYNEQFF
TGTGCCAGCAGCTTCCCGGGACAGGGACCCTACAATGAGCAGTTCTTC
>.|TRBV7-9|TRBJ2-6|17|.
CASSLGTLSSGANVLTF
TGTGCCAGCAGCTTAGGGACTCTCAGCTCTGGGGCCAACGTCCTGACTTTC
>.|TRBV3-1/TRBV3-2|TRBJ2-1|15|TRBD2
CASSQVSTSGHEQFF
TGTGCCAGCAGCCAAGTGTCTACTAGCGGCCATGAGCAGTTCTTC
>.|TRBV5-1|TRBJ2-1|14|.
CASSPGLGGNEQFF
TGCGCCAGCAGCCCGGGACTGGGGGGAAATGAGCAGTTCTTC
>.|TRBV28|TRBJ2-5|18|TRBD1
CASSLWPSTGGSPETQYF
TGTGCCAGCAGTTTATGGCCCTCGACAGGGGGGTCGCCAGAGACCCAGTACTTC
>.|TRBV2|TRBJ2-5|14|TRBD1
CASSRQGVAETQYF
TGTGCCAGCAGCCGACAGGGGGTGGCGGAGACCCAGTACTTC
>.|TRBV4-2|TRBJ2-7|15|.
CASSQGNTGSYEQYF
TGTGCCAGCAGCCAAGGGAACACAGGGAGCTACGAGCAGTACTTC
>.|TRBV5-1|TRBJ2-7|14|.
CASSLAAEDYEQYF
TGCGCCAGCAGCTTGGCCGCAGAAGACTACGAGCAGTACTTC
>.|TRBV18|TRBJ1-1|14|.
CASSIGQKNTEAFF
TGTGCCAGCTCCATCGGACAGAAGAACACTGAAGCTTTCTTT
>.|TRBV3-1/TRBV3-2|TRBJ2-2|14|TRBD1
CASSGDRAFGELFF
TGTGCCAGCAGCGGGGACAGGGCCTTCGGGGAGCTGTTTTTT
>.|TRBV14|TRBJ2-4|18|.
CASSQGSGEGLAKNIQYF
TGTGCCAGCAGCCAAGGCTCGGGAGAGGGGTTAGCCAAAAACATTCAGTACTTC
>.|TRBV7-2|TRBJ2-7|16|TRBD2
CASSPQGLAGAGEQYF
TGTGCCAGCAGCCCTCAGGGACTAGCGGGGGCGGGCGAGCAGTACTTC
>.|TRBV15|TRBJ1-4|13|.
CATSRDAGEKLFF
TGTGCCACCAGCAGAGATGCGGGCGAAAAACTGTTTTTT
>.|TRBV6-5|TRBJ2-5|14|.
CASSIAGRQETQYF
TGTGCCAGCAGTATCGCAGGGAGGCAAGAGACCCAGTACTTC
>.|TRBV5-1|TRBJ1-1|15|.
CASSLDAGVGTEAFF
TGCGCCAGCAGCTTGGATGCAGGGGTAGGTACTGAAGCTTTCTTT
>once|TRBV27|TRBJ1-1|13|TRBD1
CASQGQGGTEAFF
TGTGCCAGCCAGGGACAGGGGGGCACTGAAGCTTTCTTT